The sequence of this T cell receptor beta chain was determined in a study of control samples from healthy donors and cancer patients. Sequencing was performed with immunoSEQ multiplex PCR; in TCRdb, only in-frame clones are kept and a portion is missing. The sample carries 150,000 to 200,000 clones, around 91% recorded once. Trimming took off 5 bases at V and 9 bases at J, with 11 bases between the two ends. This CDR3 spans 12 amino acids. Germline-derived CDR1 and CDR2 are MNHEY and SMNVEV (reference sequence). What was sequenced was blood. The rearrangement uses TRBV27 and TRBJ2-1; tentatively, D is TRBD1 (5 bases). The sequence came from a woman aged 50 to 60 in good health. CDR3 amino acids: CASSDWGGEQFF. CDR3 nucleotides: TGTGCCAGCAGTGATTGGGGCGGTGAGCAGTTCTTC.